Listed below are T cell receptor beta chains from one sample, sequenced in a study of blood T cell repertoires in COVID-19. Measured with immunoSEQ multiplex PCR; TCRdb has only the in-frame clones, and not every one. Of 85,000 to 130,000 clones listed, more than 75% were seen once; the top ten hold roughly a quarter. Sequenced sample: peripheral blood. Receptors were obtained from a man aged 60 to 75 with acute or convalescent COVID-19. Each CDR3 is given with its conserved first and last residue. A D gene is named only where the DNA matches it firmly. Clone size is not always given. Where it is, it says once, few, many or a class for expanded clones.

D: -
J: TRBJ1-1
V: TRBV5-1
size: once
CDR3: CASSTGGNTEAFF
DNA: TGCGCCAGCTCCACTGGCGGGAACACTGAAGCTTTCTTT

D: TRBD1
J: TRBJ1-1
V: TRBV5-1
size: -
CDR3: CASSSNSDRVNTEAFF
DNA: TGCGCCAGCAGCTCTAATTCGGACAGGGTGAACACTGAAGCTTTCTTT

D: -
J: TRBJ1-6
V: TRBV9
size: -
CDR3: CASGGIYNSPLHF
DNA: TGTGCCAGCGGGGGGATTTATAATTCACCCCTCCACTTT

D: TRBD1
J: TRBJ2-2
V: TRBV7-9
size: -
CDR3: CASSLSGGTGELFF
DNA: TGTGCCAGCAGCTTATCAGGGGGTACCGGGGAGCTGTTTTTT

D: TRBD1
J: TRBJ1-6
V: TRBV10-1
size: few
CDR3: CASSEQGGDSPLHF
DNA: TGCGCCAGCAGTGAGCAGGGGGGTGATTCACCCCTCCACTTT

D: -
J: TRBJ2-5
V: TRBV2
size: -
CDR3: CASSYTPQETQYF
DNA: TGTGCCAGCAGTTATACACCACAAGAGACCCAGTACTTC

D: TRBD1
J: TRBJ1-1
V: TRBV7-8
size: -
CDR3: CASSPGTGWAEAFF
DNA: TGTGCCAGCAGCCCTGGGACAGGTTGGGCTGAAGCTTTCTTT

D: -
J: TRBJ2-2
V: TRBV18
size: once
CDR3: CASSPRTANTGELFF
DNA: TGTGCCAGCTCCCCAAGGACTGCGAACACCGGGGAGCTGTTTTTT

D: -
J: TRBJ2-5
V: TRBV5-1
size: -
CDR3: CASSLAGLETQYF
DNA: TGCGCCAGCAGCTTGGCAGGGCTAGAGACCCAGTACTTC

D: -
J: TRBJ1-5
V: TRBV15
size: few
CDR3: CATSRDLFQPQHF
DNA: TGTGCCACCAGCAGAGATCTTTTTCAGCCCCAGCATTTT

D: -
J: TRBJ2-2
V: TRBV10-3
size: once
CDR3: CAIRLGGTGELFF
DNA: TGTGCCATCCGATTGGGGGGCACCGGGGAGCTGTTTTTT

D: -
J: TRBJ1-5
V: TRBV19
size: once
CDR3: CASSPTPGSGQPQHF
DNA: TGTGCCAGTAGTCCCACACCCGGGTCGGGACAGCCCCAGCATTTT

D: -
J: TRBJ1-1
V: TRBV10-2
size: -
CDR3: CASGGQRDTEAFF
DNA: TGCGCCAGCGGGGGACAAAGGGACACTGAAGCTTTCTTT